A single sample gave rise to the 10 T cell receptor beta chains below, sequenced in a study of cytomegalovirus exposure and HLA in healthy donors. PCR was performed using 60 Vbeta and 13 Jbeta primers. Clones were read by immunoSEQ multiplex PCR, and TCRdb kept only the in-frame ones, dropping some. The table shows approximately 190,000 clones, with 9.5% to 15% occurring only once. The sequenced sample consisted of PBMCs. The receptors were gathered from a man over 45 in good health and CMV-seropositive.

This chain links TRBV5-4 with TRBJ1-3; TRBD1 aligns across 8 bases. V shed 0 bases, J shed 4 bases, and the junction held 3 bases outside the gene matches. This CDR3 is built from 15 residues. Germline V gives CDR1 SGHNT, CDR2 YYREEE (reference sequence). For the CDR3, the DNA is TGTGCCAGCAGCTTGGGACAGGGGAAGGGAAACACCATATATTTT. Protein sequence: CASSLGQGKGNTIYF.

This clone has a handful of counts. A read error may produce the germline difference seen at one junction end. V gene TRBV7-7 combines with J gene TRBJ2-7, with 10 bases identical to TRBD2. This CDR3 contains 15 residues. Germline CDR1 reads SSHAT; CDR2 reads FNYEAQ (reference sequence). CDR3 sequence: CASSLLAGSSYEQYF. The CDR3 DNA sequence: TGTGCTAGCAGCTTACTAGCGGGGAGCTCCTACGAGCAGTACTTC.

This clone has a handful of counts. The chain has TRBV19 and TRBJ2-3; 9 bases line up with TRBD1. CDR1 and CDR2 (germline): LNHDA, SQIVND (reference sequence). This CDR3 has 14 residues. Losses at the gene ends were 10 bases for V and 3 bases for J; bases not matched to a gene: 8. This CDR3 is CATKQGAGTDTQYF. The CDR3 bases are TGTGCCACCAAACAGGGGGCGGGGACAGATACGCAGTATTTT.

In its sample, this clone was seen a few times. The V and J genes are TRBV6-6 and TRBJ1-2; D gene ambiguous. V was cut by 5 bases and J by 4 bases, with 20 bases left in between. The CDR3 length is 16 residues. The germline gives CDR1 MNHNY, CDR2 SVGAGI (reference sequence). CDR3 sequence: CASSPRHGTLGYGYTF. As DNA, the CDR3 is TGTGCCAGCAGTCCTCGACACGGAACCCTTGGCTATGGCTACACCTTC.

In its sample, this clone was seen a few times. CDR3 sequence reads: CASSVEELNTEAFF. In DNA form, the CDR3 reads TGTGCCAGCAGCGTAGAGGAGCTTAACACTGAAGCTTTCTTT. The chain combines TRBV9 with TRBJ1-1; D gene uncertain. V was cut by 0 bases and J by 2 bases, with 8 bases left in between. Germline V lookup: CDR1 SGDLS, CDR2 YYNGEE. CDR3 length: 14 residues.

This clone was picked up a small number of times. The rearrangement joins TRBV6-5 to TRBJ1-4; no reliable D call. Trimming left V 0 bases short and J 7 bases short, with 9 bases between. Per germline, CDR1 MNHEY and CDR2 SVGAGI. This CDR3 comprises 14 residues. CDR3 DNA sequence: TGTGCCAGCAGTTACTCTCCAGGAGGTGAAAAACTGTTTTTT. Protein product: CASSYSPGGEKLFF.

The V and J genes are TRBV18 and TRBJ1-5; D possibly corresponds to TRBD1 (6 bases). V was shortened by 6 bases and J by 1 base, with 10 bases between the two germline ends. The V gene's germline CDR1 is KGHSH and CDR2 LQKENI. This CDR3 has 14 amino acids. CDR3 sequence: CASSSTGSNQPQHF. The CDR3, as DNA: TGTGCCAGCTCGTCAACAGGGAGCAATCAGCCCCAGCATTTT.

The chain joins TRBV10-2 to TRBJ1-6, with TRBD1 matching 8 bases. V shed 6 bases and J 5 bases; nucleotides not matched to a gene: 6. This CDR3 is 15 amino acids long. Germline loops: CDR1 WSHSY, CDR2 SAAADI. CDR3 DNA: TGCGCCAGCAGAGAAGGACAGGGAGATAATTCACCCCTCCACTTT. This sequence encodes CASREGQGDNSPLHF.

The gene calls are TRBV18 and TRBJ2-3; tentatively, D is TRBD2 (6 bases). V was clipped by 5 bases and J by 0 bases, with 12 bases between them. Germline CDR1 reads KGHSH; CDR2 reads LQKENI. This CDR3 comprises 15 residues. CDR3 sequence reads: CASSGQLASTDTQYF. Here the CDR3 DNA reads TGTGCCAGCTCAGGTCAACTAGCTAGCACAGATACGCAGTATTTT.

The genes are TRBV30 and TRBJ1-1, with 9 bases aligning to TRBD1. The germline V gene encodes CDR1 GTSNPN and CDR2 SVGIG (reference sequence). V trimming: 2 bases; J trimming: 3 bases; junction bases outside the gene matches: 4. The CDR3 consists of 14 residues. This chain's CDR3 is CAWSLQGAHTEAFF. The CDR3 DNA is TGTGCCTGGAGTCTACAGGGGGCGCACACTGAAGCTTTCTTT.